A selection of T cell receptor beta chains follows, all from one sample in a study of blood T cell repertoires in COVID-19. Method: immunoSEQ multiplex PCR; TCRdb's copy keeps in-frame clones and lacks some. The sample contains some 300,000 clones, almost 90% of which appear only once. Material: peripheral blood. The source is a woman aged 40 to 50 with COVID-19, enrolled during active disease. CDR3s include the opening cysteine and the closing phenylalanine or tryptophan. D genes are given only for firm matches. The listing skips clone size in some rows; elsewhere it reads once, few, many or a size class.

D gene: NA; V gene: TRBV27; J gene: TRBJ2-3; clone size: NA; CDR3 DNA: TGTGCCAGCAGTTTTTCCACTATCCTCACAGATACGCAGTATTTT; CDR3 protein: CASSFSTILTDTQYF
D gene: TRBD1; V gene: TRBV19; J gene: TRBJ2-7; clone size: NA; CDR3 DNA: TGTGCCAGTAGTATTTCGGGACAGGGACCCTACGAGCAGTACTTC; CDR3 protein: CASSISGQGPYEQYF
D gene: NA; V gene: TRBV19; J gene: TRBJ1-2; clone size: once; CDR3 DNA: TGTGCCAGTAGTACCGGACAGAGTTCTGGCTACACCTTC; CDR3 protein: CASSTGQSSGYTF
D gene: NA; V gene: TRBV6-2/TRBV6-3; J gene: TRBJ1-2; clone size: once; CDR3 DNA: TGTGCCAGCAGTTTTCGGGGAGACTATGGCTACACCTTC; CDR3 protein: CASSFRGDYGYTF
D gene: NA; V gene: TRBV19; J gene: TRBJ1-1; clone size: NA; CDR3 DNA: TGTGCCAGTAGCCTCCCGCGGGAGAGTACTGAAGCTTTCTTT; CDR3 protein: CASSLPRESTEAFF
D gene: NA; V gene: TRBV5-1; J gene: TRBJ2-2; clone size: NA; CDR3 DNA: TGCGCCAGCAGCCCGGGGGACCGAAACACCGGGGAGCTGTTTTTT; CDR3 protein: CASSPGDRNTGELFF
D gene: NA; V gene: TRBV21-1; J gene: TRBJ1-5; clone size: NA; CDR3 DNA: TGTGCCAGCAGCAAACGCCGACAGTTCAATCAGCCCCAGCATTTT; CDR3 protein: CASSKRRQFNQPQHF
D gene: NA; V gene: TRBV28; J gene: TRBJ2-1; clone size: NA; CDR3 DNA: TGTGCCAGCAGTTTGGGCGGCGTGGAGGGCAATGAGCAGTTCTTC; CDR3 protein: CASSLGGVEGNEQFF
D gene: TRBD1; V gene: TRBV7-8; J gene: TRBJ1-4; clone size: NA; CDR3 DNA: TGTGCCAGCAGCTGGGAGAGACAGGGGAATGAAAAACTGTTTTTT; CDR3 protein: CASSWERQGNEKLFF
D gene: TRBD1; V gene: TRBV27; J gene: TRBJ1-5; clone size: NA; CDR3 DNA: TGTGCCAGCAGTGAAGGGACAGGCAATCAGCCCCAGCATTTT; CDR3 protein: CASSEGTGNQPQHF
D gene: TRBD1; V gene: TRBV7-2; J gene: TRBJ2-1; clone size: NA; CDR3 DNA: TGTGCCAGCAGCCGGGGACAGGGAGTATTAGGTGAGCAGTTCTTC; CDR3 protein: CASSRGQGVLGEQFF
D gene: NA; V gene: TRBV5-4; J gene: TRBJ1-3; clone size: NA; CDR3 DNA: TGTGCCAGCAGCACTCGACAGATGCGAAGGTGGGATTTT; CDR3 protein: CASSTRQMRRWDF
D gene: TRBD2; V gene: TRBV5-1; J gene: TRBJ2-3; clone size: NA; CDR3 DNA: TGCGCCAGCAGCTACGCTAGCGGGCGTGGGGCAGATACGCAGTATTTT; CDR3 protein: CASSYASGRGADTQYF
D gene: NA; V gene: TRBV12-3/TRBV12-4; J gene: TRBJ1-4; clone size: NA; CDR3 DNA: TGTGCCAGCAGGAGGACAGTATATGAAAAACTGTTTTTT; CDR3 protein: CASRRTVYEKLFF
D gene: NA; V gene: TRBV19; J gene: TRBJ2-7; clone size: once; CDR3 DNA: TGTGCCAGTAGTATCCGAGGGGGCGAGCAGTACTTC; CDR3 protein: CASSIRGGEQYF
D gene: TRBD1; V gene: TRBV28; J gene: TRBJ1-1; clone size: few; CDR3 DNA: TGTGCCACACACCCACCTCGGGCAGGGGGATACACTGAAGCTTTCTTT; CDR3 protein: CATHPPRAGGYTEAFF
D gene: NA; V gene: TRBV27; J gene: TRBJ2-7; clone size: NA; CDR3 DNA: TGTGCCAGCAGTGTCCAACAGGGTCCCTACGAGCAGTACTTC; CDR3 protein: CASSVQQGPYEQYF
D gene: NA; V gene: TRBV28; J gene: TRBJ2-7; clone size: NA; CDR3 DNA: TGTGCCAGCACCCCGGGGGGCACCTCCAACACCGCCGAGCAGTACTTC; CDR3 protein: CASTPGGTSNTAEQYF
D gene: TRBD1; V gene: TRBV5-4; J gene: TRBJ2-5; clone size: NA; CDR3 DNA: TGTGCCAGCAGCTTCGGGACAGAACTGGAGACCCAGTACTTC; CDR3 protein: CASSFGTELETQYF
D gene: NA; V gene: TRBV7-9; J gene: TRBJ2-1; clone size: NA; CDR3 DNA: TGTGCCAGCAGCTTAGCTTCCCCCACGGGAGAGCAGTTCTTC; CDR3 protein: CASSLASPTGEQFF
D gene: NA; V gene: TRBV7-3; J gene: TRBJ1-1; clone size: NA; CDR3 DNA: TGTGCCAGCAGCTCACAGGGAGGGCTTGAAGCTTTCTTT; CDR3 protein: CASSSQGGLEAFF
D gene: TRBD1; V gene: TRBV10-3; J gene: TRBJ1-6; clone size: once; CDR3 DNA: TGTGCCATCACCGAGACAGGGTCCTCACCCCTCCACTTT; CDR3 protein: CAITETGSSPLHF
D gene: NA; V gene: TRBV5-4; J gene: TRBJ1-5; clone size: NA; CDR3 DNA: TGTGCCAGCAGCTTGAAGGGGATGGATCAGCCCCAGCATTTT; CDR3 protein: CASSLKGMDQPQHF
D gene: TRBD1; V gene: TRBV20-1; J gene: TRBJ1-1; clone size: NA; CDR3 DNA: TGCAGTGCTAGTACAGGGGAGAGGGCTGAAGCTTTCTTT; CDR3 protein: CSASTGERAEAFF
D gene: TRBD2; V gene: TRBV4-1; J gene: TRBJ2-1; clone size: NA; CDR3 DNA: TGCGCCAGCAGCCCCCCTTCCGGGACTAGCGGGAGGGTCTACAATGAGCAGTTCTTC; CDR3 protein: CASSPPSGTSGRVYNEQFF
D gene: TRBD1; V gene: TRBV5-5; J gene: TRBJ2-2; clone size: NA; CDR3 DNA: TGTGCCAGCAGCTTTGACAGGGGGAGGTCGAACACCGGGGAGCTGTTTTTT; CDR3 protein: CASSFDRGRSNTGELFF
D gene: NA; V gene: TRBV5-6; J gene: TRBJ2-2; clone size: NA; CDR3 DNA: TGTGCCAGCAGCTTGTGGCACACCGGGGAGCTGTTTTTT; CDR3 protein: CASSLWHTGELFF
D gene: NA; V gene: TRBV19; J gene: TRBJ2-7; clone size: NA; CDR3 DNA: TGTGCCAGTAGTATAGACAGGGCAATAGCCCCCTACGAGCAGTACTTC; CDR3 protein: CASSIDRAIAPYEQYF
D gene: TRBD1; V gene: TRBV7-2; J gene: TRBJ1-1; clone size: NA; CDR3 DNA: TGTGCCAGCAGCTTATCGACTGGACAGGGCAACACTGAAGCTTTCTTT; CDR3 protein: CASSLSTGQGNTEAFF
D gene: NA; V gene: TRBV5-4; J gene: TRBJ1-1; clone size: NA; CDR3 DNA: TGTGCCAGCAGCTTGGAGGCATGGGCCGACGAAGCTTTCTTT; CDR3 protein: CASSLEAWADEAFF
D gene: TRBD1; V gene: TRBV7-8; J gene: TRBJ2-5; clone size: NA; CDR3 DNA: TGTGCCAGCACCGAAAGACGGCAGGGGGTAATCGGCGAGACCCAGTACTTC; CDR3 protein: CASTERRQGVIGETQYF
D gene: NA; V gene: TRBV5-4; J gene: TRBJ2-3; clone size: NA; CDR3 DNA: TGTGCCAGCAGCCCCCCCCCAGGGAGGACAGATACGCAGTATTTT; CDR3 protein: CASSPPPGRTDTQYF